What follows are 27 T cell receptor beta chains derived from one specimen sequenced in a study of post-analysis software for immune sequencing data. Study-wide points: A handful of TRBV segments, including TRBV5-6, TRBV5-1 and TRBV20-1, were more frequent in patients than controls.

Included in the TCR beta cDNA libraries were unique molecular identifiers. TCRdb called the PCR reads again in MiXCR, with one record for every CDR3 protein. The data contain approximately 660,000 distinct CDR3 sequences, 55% to 60% of them singletons. These TCRs' antigens remain unknown. Sequenced: blood. The receptors were gathered from a girl aged 2-15 years with multiple sclerosis.

This CDR3 is CASSKALRVNEQFF. CDR3 nucleotide sequence: TGTGCCAGCAGCAAAGCGCTCAGGGTAAATGAGCAGTTCTTC. V is TRBV21-1 and J is TRBJ2-1; the table's TRBD1 call for D was not verified on the DNA. TRBV21-1 represents a pseudogene. This CDR3 contains 14 residues.

The table lists this clonotype with a few counts. The rearrangement links TRBV12-3 or TRBV12-4 to TRBJ1-2; D is uncertain. Trimming took 6 bases from V and 9 from J, leaving 14 bases between them. CDR3 size: 12 residues. The CDR3 bases are TGTGCCAGCAGCCCCCTCTCAGAACGCTACACCTTC. Translated: CASSPLSERYTF.

This clonotype has a handful of counts. The chain combines TRBV20-1 with TRBJ2-1; D ambiguous. Germline loops: CDR1 DFQATT, CDR2 SNEGSKA (reference sequence). V lost 3 bases to trimming and J lost 1 base, with 7 bases between them. The CDR3 is 13 residues long. The CDR3 spells CSASFGSYNEQFF. The DNA of the CDR3 is TGCAGTGCTAGTTTCGGTTCCTACAATGAGCAGTTCTTC.

This clonotype was seen only a few times. The chain combines TRBV29-1 with TRBJ2-3, with TRBD1 as a possible D gene (6 bases). Germline values: CDR1 SQVTM, CDR2 ANQGSEA. With 4 bases removed from V and 2 bases from J, the gap between germline ends came to 13 bases. The CDR3 is made up of 14 amino acids. The CDR3 nucleotides are TGCAGCGTTGCAGGGGACCGTCACACAGATACGCAGTATTTT. This codes for CSVAGDRHTDTQYF.

The J gene is TRBJ2-5, the V gene TRBV7-8; D is possibly TRBD1 (7 bases). This CDR3 has 16 amino acids. Germline CDR1 reads SGHVS; CDR2 reads FQNEAQ. The germline V and J ends were trimmed by 3 bases and 0 bases, with 14 bases remaining between them. The CDR3 protein is CASSFGGGQNQETQYF. The CDR3 DNA reads as TGTGCCAGCAGCTTCGGAGGGGGACAGAACCAAGAGACCCAGTACTTC.

The chain couples TRBV2 to TRBJ2-3, with TRBD1 identical over 7 bases. Trimming took 8 bases from V and 0 from J; bases not matched to a gene: 11. This CDR3 has 16 amino acids. Germline V lookup: CDR1 SNHLY, CDR2 FYNNEI. The CDR3 reads CASRPYRGRSTDTQYF. CDR3 DNA: TGTGCCAGCCGACCCTACAGGGGACGGAGCACAGATACGCAGTATTTT. The full variable domain, completed using reference TRBV2 and TRBJ2-3, is EPEVTQTPSHQVTQMGQEVILRCVPISNHLYFYWYRQILGQKVEFLVSFYNNEISEKSEIFDDQFSVERPDGSNFTLKIRSTKLEDSAMYFCASRPYRGRSTDTQYFGPGTRLTVL.

Only a few counts were recorded for this clonotype. This chain uses TRBV28 with TRBJ2-1, with D maybe TRBD2 (7 bases). V was cut by 3 bases and J by 8 bases, with 17 bases left in between. Germline CDR1 and CDR2: MDHEN and SYDVKM. The CDR3 contains 15 residues. CDR3: CASSLGGGPFYEQFF. The DNA for the CDR3 is TGTGCCAGCAGTTTGGGGGGGGGCCCTTTCTATGAGCAGTTCTTC.

The table lists this clonotype with a count of one. This chain links TRBV6-5 with TRBJ1-1; a weak D match, TRBD1 (5 bases). Germline CDR1 and CDR2: MNHEY and SVGAGI. Trimming took 7 bases from V and 2 from J, leaving 14 bases between them. The CDR3 consists of 14 residues. In DNA, the CDR3 is TGTGCCAGCATTCCAGGATGGGGCAACACTGAAGCTTTCTTT. Its protein is CASIPGWGNTEAFF.

The rearrangement uses TRBV5-1 and TRBJ2-4; 9 nucleotides align to TRBD1. V was clipped by 4 bases and J by 3 bases; unmatched bases: 11. From germline, CDR1 is SGHRS and CDR2 YFSETQ. This CDR3 comprises 17 residues. CDR3 sequence (DNA): TGCGCCAGCAGCGGTTTGGTGGGACAGGGTAGCAAAAACATTCAGTACTTC. This encodes CASSGLVGQGSKNIQYF.

This clonotype is a singleton in its sample. This chain links TRBV6-2 or TRBV6-3 with TRBJ1-6, with D maybe TRBD1 (5 bases). The CDR3 contains 14 residues. Deletions cut 7 bases from V and 7 bases from J, with 14 bases between. Per germline, CDR1 MNHEY and CDR2 SVGEGT. CDR3 residues: CASTPRGLNSPLHF. Written as DNA, the CDR3 is TGTGCCAGCACGCCGCGGGGACTCAATTCACCCCTCCACTTT.

This chain joins TRBV9 and TRBJ1-5; D gene uncertain. The CDR3 loop spans 15 amino acids. Germline loops: CDR1 SGDLS, CDR2 YYNGEE. V was clipped by 0 bases and J by 1 base, with 8 bases between them. The CDR3 region is CASSVGVGSNQPQHF. The CDR3 DNA reads TGTGCCAGCAGCGTAGGCGTGGGAAGCAATCAGCCCCAGCATTTT.

The V call is TRBV10-3, the J call TRBJ2-1; 7 bases are a match to TRBD2. Germline V lookup: CDR1 ENHRY, CDR2 SYGVKD. CDR3 length: 13 amino acids. Unmatched junction bases numbered 0, after V lost 0 bases and J lost 7 bases. CDR3 in amino acids: CAISESGGNEQFF. CDR3 coding DNA: TGTGCCATCAGTGAGTCGGGGGGGAATGAGCAGTTCTTC.

The sample holds one count of this clonotype. The V gene is TRBV10-3, the J gene TRBJ2-1; D perhaps matches TRBD2 (5 bases). Deletions cut 5 bases from V and 9 bases from J, with 14 bases between. Looked up from germline, CDR1 is ENHRY and CDR2 is SYGVKD. The CDR3 runs to 13 residues. The CDR3 DNA sequence: TGTGCCATCAGTTACGTGGAGGAGGTTGAGCAGTTCTTC. It is translated as CAISYVEEVEQFF.

The chain has TRBV5-1 and TRBJ1-2; 8 nucleotides agree with TRBD1. From germline, CDR1 is SGHRS and CDR2 YFSETQ. CDR3 length: 16 amino acids. V was clipped by 0 bases and J by 3 bases; unmatched bases: 7. The CDR3: CASSLGAGTGHYGYTF. CDR3 bases: TGCGCCAGCAGCTTGGGAGCCGGGACAGGCCACTATGGCTACACCTTC.

This rearrangement joins TRBV10-3 to TRBJ2-7; D may be TRBD1 (5 bases). V lost 6 bases and J lost 1, with 13 bases in between. The CDR3 loop spans 14 amino acids. The germline gives CDR1 ENHRY, CDR2 SYGVKD. The CDR3, as DNA: TGTGCCATCAGGGACGACAGATATTCCTACGAGCAGTACTTC. Translated, it gives CAIRDDRYSYEQYF.

The rearrangement uses TRBV5-1 and TRBJ2-3; D is perhaps TRBD2 (7 bases). From germline, CDR1 is SGHRS and CDR2 YFSETQ. CDR3 length: 12 amino acids. Trimming took 0 bases from V and 12 from J, leaving 11 bases between them. Here the CDR3 reads CASSLGGGVQYF. Here the CDR3 DNA reads TGCGCCAGCAGCTTGGGAGGGGGGGTCCAGTATTTT.

Concerning this clonotype itself: At one boundary the junction diverges from the germline segment, which might be a read error. This sequence joins TRBV12-3 or TRBV12-4 and TRBJ2-3, with D perhaps TRBD1 (7 bases). The CDR3 loop spans 14 amino acids. CDR3 nucleotide sequence: TGTGCCAGCAGTGCTCAGGGGGGAACAGATGCGCAGTATTTT. This encodes CASSAQGGTDAQYF.

The CDR3 nucleotides read TGCAGTGCTAGAGATTTGGCAGGTGACAATCAGCCCCAGCATTTT. Its protein is CSARDLAGDNQPQHF. The chain uses TRBV20-1 and TRBJ1-5; D uncertain. Germline-derived CDR1 and CDR2 are DFQATT and SNEGSKA (reference sequence). CDR3 size: 15 residues. Between the trimmed V and J ends, which lost 0 bases and 3 bases, there was a span of 12 bases.

This sequence joins TRBV27 and TRBJ2-7; 11 bases map to TRBD1. CDR1 and CDR2 (germline): MNHEY, SMNVEV (reference sequence). Trimming at V came to 8 bases and at J to 3 bases, leaving 9 bases not matched to a gene. CDR3 length: 15 residues. CDR3 nucleotide sequence: TGTGCCAGCTCGTTCACCGGGACAGGGGGCTACGAGCAGTACTTC. This encodes CASSFTGTGGYEQYF.

The chain employs TRBV28 and TRBJ2-1; 7 nucleotides align to TRBD2. Germline values: CDR1 MDHEN, CDR2 SYDVKM. This CDR3 spans 14 amino acids. The J segment lost 7 bases and the V segment lost 5 bases, leaving 8 bases of the junction unmatched. The CDR3 bases are TGTGCCAGCAGTACGGGAGGAGTGATAAATGAGCAGTTCTTC. Its protein product is CASSTGGVINEQFF.

The chain couples TRBV7-9 to TRBJ2-5; 7 positions agree with TRBD1. The V segment lost 4 bases and the J segment 2 bases; nucleotides outside the gene matches: 4. The CDR3 has 14 residues. Germline CDR1 SEHNR, CDR2 FQNEAQ (reference sequence). DNA for the CDR3: TGTGCCAGCAGCTGGTCCAGGGGGCAAGAGACCCAGTACTTC. Residues: CASSWSRGQETQYF.

The chain uses TRBV4-1 and TRBJ2-1; 14 bases are a match to TRBD2. This CDR3 spans 16 amino acids. V gave up 4 bases and J gave up 6 bases; unmatched junction bases: 5. The germline CDR1 and CDR2 sequences are MGHRA and YSYEKL. The CDR3 bases are TGCGCCAGCAGCCTTCCGACTAGCGGGGGGGCCAATGAGCAGTTCTTC. It codes for CASSLPTSGGANEQFF.

This sequence joins TRBV7-6 and TRBJ1-2; D remains unclear. This CDR3 spans 13 amino acids. The germline CDR1 and CDR2 sequences are SGHVS and FNYEAQ. Trimming removed 1 base at V and 5 bases at J, with 8 bases between. The CDR3 DNA reads as TGTGCCAGCAGCTTAGATCCGGGATATGGCTACACCTTC. Translated: CASSLDPGYGYTF.

The chain uses TRBV6-1 and TRBJ2-7; TRBD1 matches 8 bases. Germline V gene sequence: CDR1 MNHNS, CDR2 SASEGT. CDR3 length equals 13 residues. The V gene end was trimmed by 4 bases and the J gene end by 7 bases; junction bases not matched to a gene: 6. The CDR3 spells CASSARTGKEQYF. The DNA for the CDR3 is TGTGCCAGCAGTGCTAGGACAGGGAAGGAGCAGTACTTC.

The chain employs TRBV20-1 and TRBJ2-7; 7 bases map to TRBD1. The CDR3 has 16 amino acids. V trimming: 1 base; J trimming: 5 bases; junction bases outside the gene matches: 14. Germline loops: CDR1 DFQATT, CDR2 SNEGSKA (reference sequence). CDR3 sequence (DNA): TGCAGTGCTAGAGGGGGTGCTACAGGGGTTGGGGACGAGCAGTACTTC. It yields the protein CSARGGATGVGDEQYF.

The rearrangement uses TRBV6-6 and TRBJ1-2, with TRBD1 identical over 9 bases. J lost 4 bases, V lost 7 bases, and 7 bases had no gene match. This CDR3 region has 14 residues. Germline values: CDR1 MNHNY, CDR2 SVGAGI (reference sequence). The CDR3 coding sequence is TGTGCCAGCATCCCCGGGACAGGGAGCTATGGCTACACCTTC. It yields the protein CASIPGTGSYGYTF.

The chain combines TRBV5-1 with TRBJ2-5, with TRBD1 as a possible D gene (6 bases). CDR1 is SGHRS, CDR2 YFSETQ, per germline. The CDR3 runs 13 residues. V was shortened by 2 bases and J by 11 bases, with 16 bases between the two germline ends. In nucleotides, the CDR3 is TGCGCCAGCAGCTTTATCAGGGGCAATGAGCAGTACTTC. This translates into CASSFIRGNEQYF.